The 23 T cell receptor beta chains below come from one sample, sequenced in a study of post-analysis software for immune sequencing data (dated by TCRdb to between 2014 and 2016). Study-level results and caveats: Patients showed significantly higher frequencies than controls for a handful of TRBV segments, among them TRBV5-6, TRBV5-1 and TRBV20-1.

Library prep was done by PCR. For sequencing, an Illumina HiSeq 2500 was employed. Unique molecular identifiers were incorporated into TCR beta cDNA libraries to reduce PCR and sequencing biases. Clones were called with MiXCR by TCRdb after fastp trimmed the public reads at Q25, and only in-frame beta chains were retained. One record per CDR3 amino acid sequence lists the most common genes and DNA. This sample comprises over 150,000 distinct CDR3 sequences, approximately 31% of them detected only once. About 1.4% of the sample goes to the ten largest clones. These receptors are not linked to any known antigen. Sequencing was carried out using blood. The receptors shown here come from a girl aged 10-17 years with multiple sclerosis.

The rearrangement uses TRBV12-3 or TRBV12-4 and TRBJ2-1; 8 nucleotides match TRBD2. J was trimmed by 7 bases and V by 11 bases; bases with no gene match: 13. This CDR3 comprises 14 residues. The CDR3 nucleotides read TGTGCCCCCCGGAGGGCGGGAGGTGATAATGAGCAGTTCTTC. Its protein is CAPRRAGGDNEQFF.

This clonotype occurred many times. This sequence joins TRBV12-3 or TRBV12-4 and TRBJ2-7; tentative D call: TRBD1 (6 bases). Trimming took off 2 bases at V and 5 bases at J, with 19 bases between the two ends. This CDR3 has 16 amino acids. CDR3 sequence reads: CASSLSGGQGGDEQYF. The CDR3 DNA reads TGTGCCAGCAGTTTAAGTGGGGGCCAGGGTGGGGACGAGCAGTACTTC.

This clonotype was detected only a few times. V is TRBV28 and J is TRBJ2-7; maybe TRBD2 (5 bases). The CDR3 is made up of 13 amino acids. Trimming cost V 8 bases and J 1 base, with 12 bases left between them. The germline V gene encodes CDR1 MDHEN and CDR2 SYDVKM. CDR3 sequence (DNA): TGTGCCAGCGGGAGTGGAGAGTCCTACGAGCAGTACTTC. This encodes CASGSGESYEQYF.

This clonotype showed up many times. The chain employs TRBV15 and TRBJ2-7; D is ambiguous. The CDR3 is made up of 14 amino acids. Germline V lookup: CDR1 LNHNV, CDR2 YYDKDF (reference sequence). V shed 0 bases and J shed 3 bases, with 9 bases lying between them. CDR3 region: CATSRDLPDYEQYF. The CDR3, as DNA: TGTGCCACCAGCAGAGATTTGCCTGACTACGAGCAGTACTTC.

This clonotype has at least ten counts. The chain couples TRBV28 to TRBJ2-7; D is undetermined. CDR3 length equals 13 residues. With 7 bases removed from V and 6 bases from J, the gap between germline ends came to 16 bases. Germline CDR1 and CDR2: MDHEN and SYDVKM. CDR3 sequence: CASTRELPTEQYF. As DNA, the CDR3 is TGTGCCAGCACCCGCGAACTACCCACCGAGCAGTACTTC.

The gene calls are TRBV12-3 or TRBV12-4 and TRBJ1-4; tentative D call: TRBD1 (5 bases). V lost 6 bases and J 0 bases, leaving 17 bases between the germline ends. The CDR3 totals 17 residues. Here the CDR3 reads CASRGTRSLSTNEKLFF. The CDR3 coding sequence is TGTGCCAGCAGGGGGACGCGCTCTCTTTCAACTAATGAAAAACTGTTTTTT.

Concerning this clonotype itself: The junction differs from germline at one of its ends, possibly a read error. The chain employs TRBV5-1 and TRBJ1-2, with D maybe TRBD1 (5 bases). CDR1 and CDR2 (germline): SGHRS, YFSETQ. The length of the CDR3 is 16 residues. The CDR3 DNA reads TGCGCCAGCAGCTTGGATCGCACAGGAAATAACTGTGGCTACACCTTC. It is translated as CASSLDRTGNNCGYTF.

With respect to this clonotype: This sequence may be a read error, since a much larger clone differs from it by one base. The chain links TRBV21-1 to TRBJ2-5; the table gives TRBD2 as D, unverified against the DNA. TRBV21-1 is shown as a pseudogene. The length of the CDR3 is 18 residues. Here the CDR3 reads CASSKAGSGRRRPYGQYF. CDR3 DNA sequence: TGTGCCAGCAGCAAAGCGGGTAGCGGGAGACGACGACCCTACGGGCAGTACTTC.

This clonotype was seen many times. This chain connects TRBV2 to TRBJ2-5; TRBD2 aligns across 8 bases. V trimming: 8 bases; J trimming: 1 base; junction bases outside the gene matches: 3. Germline CDR1 SNHLY, CDR2 FYNNEI. This CDR3 spans 13 amino acids. The CDR3 sequence: CASGAGGQETQYF. In nucleotides, the CDR3 is TGTGCCAGCGGGGCGGGGGGCCAAGAGACCCAGTACTTC.

The gene calls are TRBV10-2 and TRBJ1-2; possibly TRBD1 for D (6 bases). V was cut by 3 bases and J by 3 bases, with 29 bases left in between. This CDR3 has 20 amino acids. The germline gives CDR1 WSHSY, CDR2 SAAADI. DNA for the CDR3: TGCGCCAGCAGTGATGGAGGTATAGGAGCAGGGGTGTATTCGGACTATGGCTACACCTTC. This encodes CASSDGGIGAGVYSDYGYTF.

With regard to this clonotype: A much more abundant neighbour one base away suggests this may be a read error. The final CDR3 position lacks the conserved phenylalanine or tryptophan, pointing to a likely read error. The chain employs TRBV5-5 and TRBJ2-1, with D unclear. The CDR3 length is 14 residues. Trimming stripped 6 bases from V and 3 bases from J, with 13 bases between. CDR1 and CDR2 (germline): SGHKS, YYEKEE (reference sequence). DNA for the CDR3: TGTGCCAGCACCAAAGGGTGGGACTACAATGAGCAGTTCTTA. Amino acid sequence: CASTKGWDYNEQFL.

This clonotype was counted only a few times. This chain uses TRBV6-1 with TRBJ1-5; TRBD1 is a possible D gene (6 bases). V shed 1 base and J shed 1 base, with 11 bases lying between them. CDR3 length: 16 amino acids. From germline, CDR1 is MNHNS and CDR2 SASEGT. CDR3 region: CASSEEGGFSNQPQHF. CDR3 nucleotides: TGTGCCAGCAGTGAAGAGGGGGGATTCAGCAATCAGCCCCAGCATTTT.

This chain connects TRBV19 to TRBJ2-1; no clear D gene. CDR1 is LNHDA and CDR2 is SQIVND in the germline V gene (reference sequence). Trimming cost V 8 bases and J 4 bases, with 3 bases left between them. There are 10 residues in the CDR3. This CDR3 reads CASGYNEQFF. DNA for the CDR3: TGTGCCAGTGGGTACAATGAGCAGTTCTTC.

The gene calls are TRBV7-6 and TRBJ2-3, with a possible D match to TRBD2 (5 bases). Looked up from germline, CDR1 is SGHVS and CDR2 is FNYEAQ. V lost 5 bases, J lost 6 bases, and 12 bases lay in between. The CDR3 consists of 13 residues. This CDR3 reads CASSGSVVDTQYF. The CDR3 nucleotides are TGTGCCAGCAGCGGTAGCGTTGTGGATACGCAGTATTTT.

The rearrangement joins TRBV6-6 to TRBJ2-7, with TRBD2 identical over 10 bases. The junction had 7 bases not matched to a gene; V was cut back by 1 base and J by 7 bases. The CDR3 totals 15 residues. Germline V gene lookup returns CDR1 MNHNY and CDR2 SVGAGI (reference sequence). CDR3 DNA sequence: TGTGCCAGCAGTTACTTAGCGGGAGGCTACAATGAGCAGTACTTC. Encoded protein: CASSYLAGGYNEQYF.

This clonotype was seen only a few times. The chain recombines TRBV2 with TRBJ2-5, with no clear D. V gave up 0 bases and J gave up 4 bases, with 3 bases separating them. This CDR3 spans 12 amino acids. From germline, CDR1 is SNHLY and CDR2 FYNNEI. CDR3: CASSEAGETQYF. The DNA for the CDR3 is TGTGCCAGCAGTGAAGCGGGAGAGACCCAGTACTTC. Looking up the rest from reference TRBV2 and TRBJ2-5 gives the full variable domain: EPEVTQTPSHQVTQMGQEVILRCVPISNHLYFYWYRQILGQKVEFLVSFYNNEISEKSEIFDDQFSVERPDGSNFTLKIRSTKLEDSAMYFCASSEAGETQYFGPGTRLLVL.

This clonotype was picked up many times. The chain couples TRBV6-5 to TRBJ2-3; 12 bases align to TRBD2. J lost 6 bases, V lost 5 bases, and 3 bases had no gene match. The germline gives CDR1 MNHEY, CDR2 SVGAGI. The CDR3 extends over 14 amino acids. CDR3 region: CASSLAGGRDTQYF. The CDR3 nucleotides read TGTGCCAGCAGTCTAGCGGGAGGGAGGGATACGCAGTATTTT.

The chain combines TRBV5-6 with TRBJ2-7; tentative D call: TRBD2 (6 bases). The V end was cut by 0 bases, the J end by 2 bases, with 15 bases between. CDR3 size: 16 residues. CDR1 is SGHDT and CDR2 is YYEEEE in the germline V gene. DNA of the CDR3: TGTGCCAGCAGCTTGGACCCCCTAGCGTTAGCCTACGAGCAGTACTTC. Its protein product is CASSLDPLALAYEQYF.

This clonotype was counted a few times. A much larger clone lies a single base off, so this may be a read error. V usage is TRBV10-3 and J usage is TRBJ2-7; possible D gene TRBD2, 6 bases. This CDR3 is 15 amino acids long. Germline values: CDR1 ENHRY, CDR2 SYGVKD. The CDR3 sequence: CATSEFKGLPYEQYF. DNA for the CDR3: TGTGCCACCAGTGAGTTTAAGGGACTGCCCTACGAGCAGTACTTC.

This clonotype was found many times. This chain links TRBV20-1 with TRBJ2-7, with TRBD2 identical over 7 bases. From germline, CDR1 is DFQATT and CDR2 SNEGSKA (reference sequence). V trimming: 4 bases; J trimming: 1 base; junction bases outside the gene matches: 7. This CDR3 contains 14 residues. CDR3 nucleotide sequence: TGCAGTGCTATGACCCGGGACTATTCCTACGAGCAGTACTTC. It codes for CSAMTRDYSYEQYF.

As concerns this clonotype: A read error may account for a junction end that differs from germline. The chain couples TRBV12-3 or TRBV12-4 to TRBJ2-2; no clear D gene. CDR3 size: 13 residues. The CDR3 here is CASSTENTGELFF. CDR3 nucleotides: TGTGCCAGCAGTACCGAGAACACTGGGGAGCTGTTTTTT.

This clonotype has more than one count but fewer than ten. Sequence at one end of the junction differs from germline and may be a read error. The rearrangement links TRBV12-3 or TRBV12-4 to TRBJ2-6; tentative D call: TRBD1 (5 bases). This CDR3 has 16 residues. The CDR3 DNA reads TGTGCCAGCAGCCTGGGCTTCCCATCTGGGGCCGACGTCCTGACTTTC. Translated: CASSLGFPSGADVLTF.

This clonotype was seen repeatedly, ten times or more. The rearrangement joins TRBV5-1 to TRBJ2-5; TRBD2 matches 8 bases. V was clipped by 2 bases and J by 5 bases; unmatched bases: 11. Germline CDR1 reads SGHRS; CDR2 reads YFSETQ. This CDR3 has 16 amino acids. DNA of the CDR3: TGCGCCAGCAGCTTTACTAGCGGCTTTCGAGGGGAGACCCAGTACTTC. Protein: CASSFTSGFRGETQYF.